Detailed here is one TCR beta chain. Repertoires were generated with immunoSEQ multiplex PCR, while TCRdb's copy carries only in-frame clones and drops some. The sample has roughly 80,000 clones; around 93% are singletons. CDR3 length equals 15 residues. Trimming shortened V by 5 bases and J by 9 bases, and 20 bases separated the two germline ends. The germline V gene has CDR1 SGHVS and CDR2 FNYEAQ. This record belongs to a study of T cell changes during pregnancy in multiple sclerosis. Sequences were derived from peripheral blood, sampled in the second trimester of pregnancy. The rearrangement links TRBV7-6 to TRBJ2-1, with D possibly matching TRBD2 (6 bases). This clonotype originated in a female donor with multiple sclerosis, enrolled in a pregnancy study. The CDR3 region is CASSKVRDGVGEQFF. DNA for the CDR3: TGTGCCAGCAGCAAGGTGCGGGACGGGGTGGGTGAGCAGTTCTTC.